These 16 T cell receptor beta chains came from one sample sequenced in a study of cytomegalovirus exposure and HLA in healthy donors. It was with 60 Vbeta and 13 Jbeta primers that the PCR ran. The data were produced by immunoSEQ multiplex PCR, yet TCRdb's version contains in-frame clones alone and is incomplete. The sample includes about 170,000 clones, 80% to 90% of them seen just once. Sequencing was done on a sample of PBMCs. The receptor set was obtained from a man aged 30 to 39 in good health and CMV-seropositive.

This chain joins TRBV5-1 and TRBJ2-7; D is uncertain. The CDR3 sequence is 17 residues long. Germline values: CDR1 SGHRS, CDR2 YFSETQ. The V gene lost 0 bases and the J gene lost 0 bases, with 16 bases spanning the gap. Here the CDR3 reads CASSLAEHWALSYEQYF. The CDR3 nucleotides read TGCGCCAGCAGCTTGGCCGAACACTGGGCCCTCTCCTACGAGCAGTACTTC.

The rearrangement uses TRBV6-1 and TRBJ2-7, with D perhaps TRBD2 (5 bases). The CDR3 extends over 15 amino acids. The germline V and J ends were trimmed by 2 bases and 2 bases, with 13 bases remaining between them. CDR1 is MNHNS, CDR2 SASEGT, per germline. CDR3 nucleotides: TGTGCCAGCAGTGAATGGGCTGGGAGAACCTACGAGCAGTACGTC. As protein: CASSEWAGRTYEQYV.

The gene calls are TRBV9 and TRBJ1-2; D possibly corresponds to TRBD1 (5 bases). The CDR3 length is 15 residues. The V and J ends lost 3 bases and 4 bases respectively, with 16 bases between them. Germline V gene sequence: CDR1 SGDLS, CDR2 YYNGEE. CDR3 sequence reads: CASSETAIRAYGYTF. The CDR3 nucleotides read TGTGCCAGCAGCGAGACAGCTATTAGGGCCTATGGCTACACCTTC.

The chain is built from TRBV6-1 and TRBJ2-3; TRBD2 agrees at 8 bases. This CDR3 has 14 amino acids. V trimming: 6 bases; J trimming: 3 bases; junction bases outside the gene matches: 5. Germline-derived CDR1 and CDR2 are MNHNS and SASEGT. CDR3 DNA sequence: TGTGCCAGCAGACTAGCGGAAGAGACAGATACGCAGTATTTT. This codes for CASRLAEETDTQYF.

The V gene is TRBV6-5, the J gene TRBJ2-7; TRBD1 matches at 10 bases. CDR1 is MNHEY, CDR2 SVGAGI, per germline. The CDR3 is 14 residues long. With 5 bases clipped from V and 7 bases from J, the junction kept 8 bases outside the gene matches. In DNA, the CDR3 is TGTGCCAGCAGTACACGACAGGGGGCGTATGAGCAGTACTTC. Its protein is CASSTRQGAYEQYF.

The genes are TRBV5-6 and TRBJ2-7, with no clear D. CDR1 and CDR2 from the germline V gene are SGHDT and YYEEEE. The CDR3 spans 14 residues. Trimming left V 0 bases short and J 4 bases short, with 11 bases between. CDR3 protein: CASSLVEAVYEQYV. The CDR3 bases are TGTGCCAGCAGCTTGGTCGAGGCTGTATACGAGCAGTACGTC.

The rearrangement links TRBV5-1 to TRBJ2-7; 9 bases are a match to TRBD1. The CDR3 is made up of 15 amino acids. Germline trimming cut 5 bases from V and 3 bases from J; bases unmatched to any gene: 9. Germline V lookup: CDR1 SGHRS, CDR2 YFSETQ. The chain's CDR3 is CASSSGTGRLYEQYF. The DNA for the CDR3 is TGCGCCAGCAGTTCCGGGACAGGGCGACTCTACGAGCAGTACTTC.

The CDR3 region is CASTLGQSNTEAFF. CDR3 DNA sequence: TGCGCCAGCACTTTGGGACAGTCAAACACTGAAGCTTTCTTT. The V and J genes are TRBV5-1 and TRBJ1-1, with 7 bases that match TRBD1. This CDR3 is built from 14 residues. The germline V gene has CDR1 SGHRS and CDR2 YFSETQ. V lost 6 bases and J lost 2; bases outside the gene matches: 7.

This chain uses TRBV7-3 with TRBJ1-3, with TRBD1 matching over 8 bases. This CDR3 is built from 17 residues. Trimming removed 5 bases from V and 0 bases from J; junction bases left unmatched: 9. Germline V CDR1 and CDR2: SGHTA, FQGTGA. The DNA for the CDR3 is TGTGCCAGCAGCCCTACCGGGACAGGCCTCTCTGGAAACACCATATATTTT. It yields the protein CASSPTGTGLSGNTIYF.

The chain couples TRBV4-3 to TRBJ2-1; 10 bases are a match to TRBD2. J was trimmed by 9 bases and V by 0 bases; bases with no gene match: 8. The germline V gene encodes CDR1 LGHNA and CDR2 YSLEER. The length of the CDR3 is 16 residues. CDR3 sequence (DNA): TGCGCCAGCAGCCAAGAAAAGCTAGCGGGAGACGGTGAGCAGTTCTTC. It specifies CASSQEKLAGDGEQFF.

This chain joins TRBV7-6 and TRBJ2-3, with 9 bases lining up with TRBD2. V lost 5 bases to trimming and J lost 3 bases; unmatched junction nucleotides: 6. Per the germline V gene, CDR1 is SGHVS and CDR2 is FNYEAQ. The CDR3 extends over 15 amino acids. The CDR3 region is CASSPSGMVTDTQYF. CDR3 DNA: TGTGCCAGCAGCCCTAGCGGGATGGTTACAGATACGCAGTATTTT.

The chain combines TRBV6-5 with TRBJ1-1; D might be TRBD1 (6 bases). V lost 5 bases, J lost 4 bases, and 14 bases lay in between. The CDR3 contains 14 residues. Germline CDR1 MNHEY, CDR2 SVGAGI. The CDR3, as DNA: TGTGCCAGCAGTAGCAGGGGATGGGGCACTGAAGCTTTCTTT. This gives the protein CASSSRGWGTEAFF.

CDR3: CSSWGGTSGSTDTQYF. The DNA of the CDR3 is TGCAGCTCCTGGGGAGGGACTAGCGGCAGCACAGATACGCAGTATTTT. The chain joins TRBV29-1 to TRBJ2-3; 11 bases fit TRBD2. CDR1 is SQVTM, CDR2 ANQGSEA, per germline. This CDR3 has 16 amino acids. The trim removed 8 bases at V and 0 bases at J, leaving 10 bases unmatched.

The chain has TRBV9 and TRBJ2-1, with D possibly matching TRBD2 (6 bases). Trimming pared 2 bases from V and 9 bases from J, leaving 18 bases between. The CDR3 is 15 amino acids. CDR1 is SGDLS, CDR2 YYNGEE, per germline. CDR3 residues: CASSVLGTGRSEQFF. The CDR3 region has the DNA TGTGCCAGCAGCGTCCTAGGGACTGGCAGGAGTGAGCAGTTCTTC.

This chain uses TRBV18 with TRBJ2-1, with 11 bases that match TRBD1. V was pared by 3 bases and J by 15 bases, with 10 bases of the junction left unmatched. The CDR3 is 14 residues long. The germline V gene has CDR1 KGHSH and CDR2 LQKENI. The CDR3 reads CASSPAGTGGMWFF. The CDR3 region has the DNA TGTGCCAGCTCACCCGCGGGGACAGGGGGTATGTGGTTCTTC.

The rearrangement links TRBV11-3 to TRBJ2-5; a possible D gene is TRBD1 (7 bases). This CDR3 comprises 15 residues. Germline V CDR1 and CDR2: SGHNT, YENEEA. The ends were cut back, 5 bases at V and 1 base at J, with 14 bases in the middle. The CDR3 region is CASSLGGGSQETQYF. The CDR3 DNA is TGTGCCAGCAGCCTAGGAGGGGGCAGCCAAGAGACCCAGTACTTC.